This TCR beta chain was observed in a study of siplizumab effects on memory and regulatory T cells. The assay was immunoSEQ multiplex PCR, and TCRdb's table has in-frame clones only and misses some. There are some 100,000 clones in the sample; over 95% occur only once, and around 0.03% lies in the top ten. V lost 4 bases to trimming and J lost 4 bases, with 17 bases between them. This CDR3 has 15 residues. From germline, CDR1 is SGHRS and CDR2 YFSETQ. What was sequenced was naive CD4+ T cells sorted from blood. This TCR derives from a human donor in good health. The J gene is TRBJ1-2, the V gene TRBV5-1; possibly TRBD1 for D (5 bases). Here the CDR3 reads CASSVTWDPGYGYTF. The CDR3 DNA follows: TGCGCCAGCAGCGTAACTTGGGACCCGGGCTATGGCTACACCTTC. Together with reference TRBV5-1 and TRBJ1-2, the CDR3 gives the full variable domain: KAGVTQTPRYLIKTRGQQVTLSCSPISGHRSVSWYQQTPGQGLQFLFEYFSETQRNKGNFPGRFSGRQFSNSRSEMNVSTLELGDSALYLCASSVTWDPGYGYTFGSGTRLTVV.